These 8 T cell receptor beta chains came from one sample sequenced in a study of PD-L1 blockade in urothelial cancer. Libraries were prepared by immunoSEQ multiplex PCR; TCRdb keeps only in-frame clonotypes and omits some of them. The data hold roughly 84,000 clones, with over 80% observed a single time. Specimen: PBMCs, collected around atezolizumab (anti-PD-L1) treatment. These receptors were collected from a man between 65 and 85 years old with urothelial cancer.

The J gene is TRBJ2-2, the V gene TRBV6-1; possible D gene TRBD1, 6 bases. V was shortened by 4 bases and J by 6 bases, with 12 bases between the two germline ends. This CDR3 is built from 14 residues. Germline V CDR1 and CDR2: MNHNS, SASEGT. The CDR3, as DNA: TGTGCCAGCAGTGCAGGGGTTCATTCCGGGGAGCTGTTTTTT. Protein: CASSAGVHSGELFF.

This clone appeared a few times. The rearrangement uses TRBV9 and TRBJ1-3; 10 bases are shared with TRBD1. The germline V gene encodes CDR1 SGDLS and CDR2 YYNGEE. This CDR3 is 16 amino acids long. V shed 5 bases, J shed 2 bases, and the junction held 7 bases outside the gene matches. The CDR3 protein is CASSPGQGVAGNTIYF. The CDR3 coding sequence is TGTGCCAGCAGTCCTGGACAGGGGGTTGCTGGAAACACCATATATTTT.

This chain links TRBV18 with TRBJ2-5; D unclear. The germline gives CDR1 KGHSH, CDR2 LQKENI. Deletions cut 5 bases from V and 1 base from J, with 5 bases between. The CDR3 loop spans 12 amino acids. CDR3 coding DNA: TGTGCCAGCTCATCTAGCCAAGAGACCCAGTACTTC. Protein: CASSSSQETQYF.

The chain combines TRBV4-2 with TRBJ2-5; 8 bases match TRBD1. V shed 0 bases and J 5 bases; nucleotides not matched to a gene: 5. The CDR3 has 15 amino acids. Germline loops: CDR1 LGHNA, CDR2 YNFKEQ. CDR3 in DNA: TGTGCCAGCAGCCAAGAGGACAGGGTTGGGGAGACCCAGTACTTC. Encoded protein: CASSQEDRVGETQYF.

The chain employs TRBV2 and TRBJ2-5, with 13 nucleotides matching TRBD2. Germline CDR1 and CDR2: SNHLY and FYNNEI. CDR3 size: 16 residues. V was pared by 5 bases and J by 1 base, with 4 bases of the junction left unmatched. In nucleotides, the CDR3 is TGTGCCAGCAGTCCCCGGACTAGCGGGGGCCAAGAGACCCAGTACTTC. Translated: CASSPRTSGGQETQYF.

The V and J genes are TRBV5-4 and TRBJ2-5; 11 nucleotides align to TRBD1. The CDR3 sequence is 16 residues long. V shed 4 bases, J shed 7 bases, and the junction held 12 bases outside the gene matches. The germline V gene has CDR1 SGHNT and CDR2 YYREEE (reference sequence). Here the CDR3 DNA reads TGTGCCAGCAGCCCAGGACAGGGGGCGTTGCAGGGGACCCAGTACTTC. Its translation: CASSPGQGALQGTQYF.

CDR3 protein: CASSWTGMLSSGNTIYF. CDR3 nucleotides: TGTGCCAGCAGCTGGACAGGGATGCTCTCCTCTGGAAACACCATATATTTT. The chain carries TRBV11-3 and TRBJ1-3, with 8 positions matching TRBD1. This CDR3 contains 17 residues. Unmatched junction bases numbered 8, after V lost 4 bases and J lost 0 bases. Germline V CDR1 and CDR2: SGHNT, YENEEA.

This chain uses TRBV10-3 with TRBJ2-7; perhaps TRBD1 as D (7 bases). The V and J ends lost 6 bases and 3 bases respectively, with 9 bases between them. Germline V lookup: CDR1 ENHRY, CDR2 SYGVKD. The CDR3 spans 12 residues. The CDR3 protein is CAIRRDSYEQYF. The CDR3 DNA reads TGTGCCATCAGGCGGGACAGCTACGAGCAGTACTTC.